The 8 T cell receptor beta chains below were found in one sample sequenced in a study of blood T cell repertoires in COVID-19. Generated by immunoSEQ multiplex PCR, the TCRdb table keeps only in-frame clones and is missing some. The sample holds some 70,000 clones, 70% to 90% seen once. The sample comprised peripheral blood. The receptors were sampled from a woman in her sixties or seventies with acute or convalescent COVID-19.

The chain combines TRBV7-2 with TRBJ2-3, with 14 positions matching TRBD2. The CDR3 runs 18 residues. J lost 0 bases, V lost 1 base, and 3 bases had no gene match. The V gene's germline CDR1 is SGHTA and CDR2 FQGNSA. CDR3 DNA sequence: TGTGCCAGCAGCTTAGGACTAGCGGGAGGGATTAGCACAGATACGCAGTATTTT. It is translated as CASSLGLAGGISTDTQYF.

In its sample, this clone was seen a few times. The rearrangement joins TRBV11-3 to TRBJ2-7; no reliable D call. With 5 bases removed from V and 2 bases from J, the gap between germline ends came to 10 bases. The CDR3 is 13 residues long. Germline V CDR1 and CDR2: SGHNT, YENEEA. CDR3 DNA: TGTGCCAGCAGCCTCACTGGAGCCTACGAGCAGTACTTC. This encodes CASSLTGAYEQYF. The variable domain in full, completed from reference TRBV11-3 and TRBJ2-7, reads EAGVVQSPRYKIIEKKQPVAFWCNPISGHNTLYWYLQNLGQGPELLIRYENEEAVDDSQLPKDRFSAERLKGVDSTLKIQPAELGDSAVYLCASSLTGAYEQYFGPGTRLTVT.

There are a few counts of this clone. V is TRBV5-6 and J is TRBJ1-1; the D is unclear. The CDR3 spans 14 residues. CDR1 and CDR2 from the germline V gene are SGHDT and YYEEEE. V was cut by 7 bases and J by 1 base, with 14 bases left in between. The CDR3 sequence: CASSNGRRNTEAFF. CDR3 sequence (DNA): TGTGCCAGCTCCAACGGAAGGAGGAACACTGAAGCTTTCTTT.

In its sample, this clone was seen many times. The gene calls are TRBV23-1 and TRBJ2-1; TRBD2 aligns across 8 bases. TRBV23-1 is an open reading frame whose function is uncertain. V gave up 0 bases and J gave up 7 bases; unmatched junction bases: 5. The CDR3 has 15 amino acids. CDR3 nucleotides: TGCGCCAGCAGTCAATCAGGTGGCGGGAGGAATGAGCAGTTCTTC. Encoded protein: CASSQSGGGRNEQFF.

V and J are TRBV2 and TRBJ1-3; D perhaps matches TRBD1 (6 bases). In germline, CDR1 is SNHLY, CDR2 FYNNEI. CDR3 length: 14 residues. V was trimmed by 5 bases and J by 4 bases, leaving 12 bases between them. CDR3: CASSPQGMGNTIYF. CDR3 sequence (DNA): TGTGCCAGCAGTCCACAGGGTATGGGAAACACCATATATTTT.

The chain combines TRBV11-2 with TRBJ2-3; D is unresolved. From germline, CDR1 is SGHAT and CDR2 FQNNGV. This CDR3 has 14 amino acids. V shed 3 bases and J shed 4 bases, with 11 bases lying between them. CDR3 protein: CASSFHASADTQYF. The CDR3 region has the DNA TGTGCCAGCAGCTTTCACGCGTCGGCAGATACGCAGTATTTT.

J is TRBJ2-1 and V is TRBV10-1; TRBD2 matches at 11 bases. Germline values: CDR1 WNHNN, CDR2 SYGVQD (reference sequence). The CDR3 length is 18 residues. V dropped 0 bases and J dropped 1; count of bases not matched to a gene: 5. DNA for the CDR3: TGCGCCAGCAGTGAGTCCCCCCTAGCGGGGGGTTCCTACAATGAGCAGTTCTTC. It translates to CASSESPLAGGSYNEQFF.

This chain joins TRBV27 and TRBJ1-1; 7 positions agree with TRBD1. The germline V gene has CDR1 MNHEY and CDR2 SMNVEV (reference sequence). This CDR3 region has 12 residues. The V gene end was trimmed by 6 bases and the J gene end by 7 bases; junction bases not matched to a gene: 5. In DNA form, the CDR3 reads TGTGCCAGCAGAACAAGGACAGGTGAAGCTTTCTTT. It translates to CASRTRTGEAFF.